This TCR beta chain was recorded in a study of regulatory T cells in long-lasting Graves disease. Time point in this sample: newly diagnosed GD, antithyroid drugs for less than 3 months. RNA isolated from PBMCs was used to make the TCR library. The sample holds many counts of this clonotype. Construction of TCR beta libraries relied on iRepertoire HTBI primers and on Arm-PCR targeting CDR3 regions. TCRdb itself ran the multiplex PCR reads through MiXCR, one entry per CDR3 protein. The sample includes some 340,000 distinct CDR3 sequences, 10% to 15% of them seen just once. These sequences were also reported in another study, on T cells in Graves' hyperthyroidism and ophthalmopathy.

The TCR was taken from a woman aged 18-30 years with Graves disease. Sequences were derived from peripheral blood mononuclear cells (PBMCs), sampled at new diagnosis, from a patient treated with antithyroid drugs.

CDR3 protein: CASSSNLRTSGYEQYF. The CDR3 DNA is TGTGCCAGCAGCTCTAACCTCAGGACTAGCGGCTACGAGCAGTACTTC. The chain uses TRBV7-2 and TRBJ2-7, with TRBD2 matching over 10 bases. Germline values: CDR1 SGHTA, CDR2 FQGNSA. This CDR3 contains 16 residues. V lost 4 bases to trimming and J lost 3 bases; unmatched junction nucleotides: 9. Looking up the rest from reference TRBV7-2 and TRBJ2-7 gives the full variable domain: GAGVSQSPSNKVTEKGKDVELRCDPISGHTALYWYRQSLGQGLEFLIYFQGNSAPDKSGLPSDRFSAERTGGSVSTLTIQRTQQEDSAVYLCASSSNLRTSGYEQYFGPGTRLTVT.